Below are 28 T cell receptor beta chains sequenced from a single sample in a study of blood T cell repertoires in COVID-19. Sequenced by immunoSEQ multiplex PCR; TCRdb stores in-frame clones only, minus some. The repertoire holds about 64,000 clones, with approximately 75% as singletons. Input material: peripheral blood. Receptors originate from a man older than 75 with acute or convalescent COVID-19.

The chain couples TRBV12-3 or TRBV12-4 to TRBJ1-1; no reliable D call. There are 13 residues in the CDR3. Trimming took off 6 bases at V and 1 base at J, with 9 bases between the two ends. The CDR3 nucleotides read TGTGCCAGCAGCCGACAAGAGAACACTGAAGCTTTCTTT. Its protein is CASSRQENTEAFF.

The chain carries TRBV5-1 and TRBJ2-1; TRBD2 matches at 10 bases. The germline gives CDR1 SGHRS, CDR2 YFSETQ. J was trimmed by 4 bases and V by 4 bases; bases with no gene match: 5. The CDR3 is 15 amino acids. The CDR3 nucleotides read TGCGCCAGCAGCCTAGCGGGGGTGCTATACAATGAGCAGTTCTTC. Its protein is CASSLAGVLYNEQFF.

The V gene is TRBV10-2, the J gene TRBJ1-5; 9 bases match TRBD1. The ends lost 6 bases at V and 2 bases at J; junction bases unmatched: 2. The germline CDR1 and CDR2 sequences are WSHSY and SAAADI. The length of the CDR3 is 14 residues. CDR3 amino acids: CASSWTGGNQPQHF. CDR3 DNA: TGCGCCAGCAGCTGGACAGGGGGCAATCAGCCCCAGCATTTT.

The rearrangement uses TRBV18 and TRBJ1-2; 7 nucleotides align to TRBD1. Germline loops: CDR1 KGHSH, CDR2 LQKENI. This CDR3 region has 17 residues. Losses at the gene ends were 3 bases for V and 2 bases for J; bases not matched to a gene: 12. CDR3 residues: CASSPPGRDSQNYGYTF. CDR3 sequence (DNA): TGTGCCAGCTCACCCCCTGGCCGGGACAGCCAAAACTATGGCTACACCTTC.

V is TRBV5-4 and J is TRBJ1-6, with a tentative D call TRBD1 (6 bases). V lost 4 bases to trimming and J lost 8 bases, with 13 bases between them. There are 14 residues in the CDR3. Germline V gene data show CDR1 as SGHNT and CDR2 as YYREEE (reference sequence). For the CDR3, the DNA is TGTGCCAGCAGCACTAGACAGGACGATTCACCCCTCCACTTT. Translated, it gives CASSTRQDDSPLHF.

The V and J genes are TRBV5-4 and TRBJ2-1; 10 bases match TRBD2. The CDR3 is 16 residues long. Germline CDR1 SGHNT, CDR2 YYREEE (reference sequence). The V segment lost 3 bases and the J segment 2 bases; nucleotides outside the gene matches: 5. CDR3: CASSSSGGGPYNEQFF. CDR3 nucleotide sequence: TGTGCCAGCAGCTCTAGCGGGGGAGGACCCTACAATGAGCAGTTCTTC.

This clone was found once. The gene calls are TRBV18 and TRBJ2-2; weak D call: TRBD1 (5 bases). The CDR3 has 15 amino acids. Germline loops: CDR1 KGHSH, CDR2 LQKENI. V lost 3 bases to trimming and J lost 4 bases, with 12 bases between them. The CDR3 is CASSPGQGSTGELFF. The CDR3 region has the DNA TGTGCCAGCTCACCGGGGCAGGGTTCCACCGGGGAGCTGTTTTTT.

This chain uses TRBV12-5 with TRBJ1-5, with D possibly TRBD1 on 5 matching bases. Trimming pared 1 base from V and 2 bases from J, leaving 15 bases between. Germline V gene data show CDR1 as LGHNT and CDR2 as FRNRAP. The CDR3 runs 17 residues. CDR3 nucleotide sequence: TGTGCTAGTGGTTTGGGAGACCGAGTACAGGGCAATCAGCCCCAGCATTTT. Protein: CASGLGDRVQGNQPQHF.

The chain combines TRBV2 with TRBJ1-5; 7 positions match TRBD1. Germline loops: CDR1 SNHLY, CDR2 FYNNEI. The CDR3 runs to 13 residues. V trimming: 6 bases; J trimming: 6 bases; junction bases outside the gene matches: 5. The CDR3 reads CASRVGQIQPQHF. CDR3 in DNA: TGTGCCAGCAGGGTGGGACAGATTCAGCCCCAGCATTTT.

The rearrangement joins TRBV2 to TRBJ1-5; unclear D gene. The CDR3 extends over 14 amino acids. Germline V gives CDR1 SNHLY, CDR2 FYNNEI. Trimming cost V 7 bases and J 0 bases, with 10 bases left between them. The CDR3 reads CASNAVNSNQPQHF. The CDR3 coding sequence is TGTGCCAGCAACGCAGTAAATAGCAATCAGCCCCAGCATTTT. Drawing the rest from reference TRBV2 and TRBJ1-5, the complete variable domain is EPEVTQTPSHQVTQMGQEVILRCVPISNHLYFYWYRQILGQKVEFLVSFYNNEISEKSEIFDDQFSVERPDGSNFTLKIRSTKLEDSAMYFCASNAVNSNQPQHFGDGTRLSIL.

This rearrangement joins TRBV10-1 to TRBJ2-7, with D possibly being TRBD1 (5 bases). CDR3 length: 15 amino acids. Germline CDR1 WNHNN, CDR2 SYGVQD (reference sequence). Trimming removed 4 bases at V and 1 base at J, with 14 bases between. As DNA, the CDR3 is TGCGCCAGCAGTGCTACCTCGACAGCTTCCTACGAGCAGTACTTC. Encoded protein: CASSATSTASYEQYF.

This clone was detected only once. CDR3 protein: CASSVGPGRGQPQHF. The CDR3 region has the DNA TGTGCCAGCAGCGTAGGCCCGGGGAGGGGTCAGCCCCAGCATTTT. This rearrangement joins TRBV9 to TRBJ1-5; tentative D call: TRBD1 (5 bases). The ends were cut back, 0 bases at V and 6 bases at J, with 13 bases in the middle. The CDR3 has 15 residues. Germline CDR1 is SGDLS and CDR2 is YYNGEE.

J is TRBJ1-3 and V is TRBV2, with unresolved D. The CDR3 extends over 12 amino acids. The V gene's germline CDR1 is SNHLY and CDR2 FYNNEI. V lost 7 bases and J lost 5, with 9 bases in between. CDR3 amino acids: CASNNNRNTIYF. CDR3 bases: TGTGCCAGCAACAACAACCGAAACACCATATATTTT.

This rearrangement joins TRBV10-3 to TRBJ1-2; a weak D match, TRBD1 (6 bases). In germline, CDR1 is ENHRY, CDR2 SYGVKD. Trimming shortened V by 7 bases and J by 7 bases, and 13 bases separated the two germline ends. The CDR3 runs 12 residues. CDR3 protein: CAINAAGVGYTF. The CDR3 DNA follows: TGTGCCATCAATGCGGCAGGGGTTGGCTACACCTTC.

V usage is TRBV5-1 and J usage is TRBJ2-6; D might be TRBD2 (5 bases). This CDR3 contains 16 residues. Germline V CDR1 and CDR2: SGHRS, YFSETQ. Trimming pared 4 bases from V and 2 bases from J, leaving 13 bases between. The CDR3 DNA reads TGCGCCAGCAGCCGCGGGCTCACGGCTGGGGCCAACGTCCTGACTTTC. It yields the protein CASSRGLTAGANVLTF.

The rearrangement uses TRBV5-4 and TRBJ2-6, with a weak D call TRBD1 (5 bases). The V gene lost 0 bases and the J gene lost 0 bases, with 10 bases spanning the gap. The CDR3 is 17 residues long. Germline CDR1 reads SGHNT; CDR2 reads YYREEE (reference sequence). The CDR3 loop is CASSLGGRASGANVLTF. The CDR3 nucleotides are TGTGCCAGCAGCTTGGGGGGCAGGGCCTCTGGGGCCAACGTCCTGACTTTC.

The V call is TRBV10-2, the J call TRBJ1-1; a weak D match, TRBD1 (6 bases). The CDR3 spans 16 residues. Looked up from germline, CDR1 is WSHSY and CDR2 is SAAADI. The V gene lost 3 bases and the J gene lost 1 base, with 15 bases spanning the gap. For the CDR3, the DNA is TGCGCCAGCAGTGAAGGCTGGCAGGGGAAGAACACTGAAGCTTTCTTT. It is translated as CASSEGWQGKNTEAFF.

The V and J genes are TRBV28 and TRBJ1-2; 7 bases match TRBD1. Germline CDR1 reads MDHEN; CDR2 reads SYDVKM. There are 13 residues in the CDR3. V was clipped by 10 bases and J by 4 bases; unmatched bases: 9. The DNA of the CDR3 is TGTGCCATTGCAACGGGACAGAGCTATGGCTACACCTTC. The encoded protein is CAIATGQSYGYTF.

To note about this clone: Mismatch with germline at one junction end may stem from a read error. The chain carries TRBV2 and TRBJ2-2; D is unresolved. Germline CDR1 reads SNHLY; CDR2 reads FYNNEI. This CDR3 has 14 amino acids. The CDR3 DNA reads TGTGCCAGCAGTGAATGGCGGAACGCCGGGGAGCTGTTTTTT. Translated, it gives CASSEWRNAGELFF.

This chain uses TRBV5-5 with TRBJ2-5, with a tentative D call TRBD2 (6 bases). There are 14 residues in the CDR3. Looked up from germline, CDR1 is SGHKS and CDR2 is YYEKEE (reference sequence). Trimming cost V 4 bases and J 2 bases, with 12 bases left between them. CDR3: CASSGTGTQETQYF. DNA for the CDR3: TGTGCCAGCAGCGGGACCGGGACTCAAGAGACCCAGTACTTC. The whole variable domain, remainder taken from reference TRBV5-5 and TRBJ2-5, is DAGVTQSPTHLIKTRGQQVTLRCSPISGHKSVSWYQQVLGQGPQFIFQYYEKEERGRGNFPDRFSARQFPNYSSELNVNALLLGDSALYLCASSGTGTQETQYFGPGTRLLVL.

The CDR3 here is CASSLVASGGGTETQYF. In DNA, the CDR3 is TGCGCCAGCAGCTTGGTCGCTAGCGGGGGGGGAACAGAGACCCAGTACTTC. The chain employs TRBV5-1 and TRBJ2-5; TRBD2 matches 12 bases. The V gene end was trimmed by 0 bases and the J gene end by 4 bases; junction bases not matched to a gene: 7. Germline V gene data show CDR1 as SGHRS and CDR2 as YFSETQ. The CDR3 has 17 amino acids.

The rearrangement joins TRBV20-1 to TRBJ1-3, with a possible D match to TRBD1 (5 bases). The CDR3 runs 16 residues. V lost 3 bases, J lost 4 bases, and 19 bases lay in between. Germline loops: CDR1 DFQATT, CDR2 SNEGSKA (reference sequence). The CDR3 sequence: CSASPRQQILGNTIYF. The CDR3 nucleotides read TGCAGTGCTAGTCCCAGACAGCAAATTCTCGGAAACACCATATATTTT.

The CDR3 is CASSLSANYGYTF. As DNA, the CDR3 is TGCGCCAGCAGCTTGTCAGCTAACTATGGCTACACCTTC. This chain connects TRBV5-1 to TRBJ1-2; D is undetermined. Germline CDR1 SGHRS, CDR2 YFSETQ. The CDR3 has 13 residues. Trimming cost V 1 base and J 0 bases, with 4 bases left between them.

This chain links TRBV2 with TRBJ1-5; 8 nucleotides align to TRBD1. The germline CDR1 and CDR2 sequences are SNHLY and FYNNEI. Unmatched junction bases numbered 8, after V lost 6 bases and J lost 7 bases. The CDR3 has 14 residues. CDR3 residues: CASRGDRPHQPQHF. CDR3 coding DNA: TGTGCCAGCAGAGGGGACAGGCCACACCAGCCCCAGCATTTT.

The chain employs TRBV3-1 (or the pseudogene TRBV3-2) and TRBJ2-5; D may be TRBD1 (6 bases). CDR3 length: 16 amino acids. Per the germline V gene, CDR1 is LGHDT and CDR2 is YNNKEL (reference sequence). Trimming pared 1 base from V and 1 base from J, leaving 13 bases between. The chain's CDR3 is CASSQGRRGPQETQYF. The DNA for the CDR3 is TGTGCCAGCAGCCAAGGCCGCAGGGGTCCCCAAGAGACCCAGTACTTC.

The rearrangement joins TRBV10-3 to TRBJ2-1, with 7 bases identical to TRBD1. With V trimmed by 4 bases and J by 3 bases, 0 bases remained unmatched. This CDR3 comprises 13 residues. From germline, CDR1 is ENHRY and CDR2 SYGVKD. The CDR3 protein is CAISGDSYNEQFF. DNA of the CDR3: TGTGCCATCAGTGGGGACAGCTACAATGAGCAGTTCTTC.

The DNA of the CDR3 is TGTGCCAGCAGAGTTACTAGCGTGGATACGCAGTATTTT. It translates to CASRVTSVDTQYF. The V call is TRBV12-3 or TRBV12-4, the J call TRBJ2-3, with 7 bases fitting TRBD2. The CDR3 consists of 13 residues. Trimming cost V 6 bases and J 6 bases; bases outside gene matches: 6.

This chain uses TRBV11-2 with TRBJ2-1, with 9 bases identical to TRBD2. This CDR3 is 17 amino acids long. Germline CDR1 SGHAT, CDR2 FQNNGV. V shed 1 base and J 4 bases; nucleotides not matched to a gene: 8. The CDR3 sequence is CASSLGSAGGRYNEQFF. The CDR3 bases are TGTGCCAGCAGCTTAGGATCAGCGGGGGGCCGATACAATGAGCAGTTCTTC.